The next 11 T cell receptor beta chains were all read from a single sample in a study of OX40 agonist ivuxolimab in advanced cancers. Generated by immunoSEQ multiplex PCR, the TCRdb table keeps only in-frame clones and is missing some. Of fewer than 130,000 clones listed, approximately 89% are singletons. Specimen: CD4+ or CD8+ T cells sorted from blood, collected in a trial of the OX40 agonist ivuxolimab. Every receptor here comes from an adult with an advanced solid tumor such as melanoma, head and neck, liver or kidney cancer.

The gene calls are TRBV11-2 and TRBJ2-7; TRBD2 is a possible D gene (7 bases). Germline V CDR1 and CDR2: SGHAT, FQNNGV. There are 13 residues in the CDR3. Trimming pared 5 bases from V and 5 bases from J, leaving 13 bases between. The CDR3 sequence is CASSARGGNEQYF. CDR3 in DNA: TGTGCCAGCAGCGCTAGGGGGGGCAACGAGCAGTACTTC.

The V call is TRBV30, the J call TRBJ1-1, with TRBD1 as a possible D gene (6 bases). V was clipped by 2 bases and J by 4 bases, with 11 bases between them. The CDR3 loop spans 13 amino acids. Germline lookup yields CDR1 GTSNPN and CDR2 SVGIG (reference sequence). CDR3: CAWSRRGGTEAFF. CDR3 nucleotides: TGTGCCTGGAGTAGGAGAGGGGGCACTGAAGCTTTCTTT.

The gene calls are TRBV29-1 and TRBJ1-1; possible D gene TRBD1, 5 bases. CDR3 length: 14 residues. Germline assignment: CDR1 SQVTM and CDR2 ANQGSEA. Trimming took 7 bases from V and 1 from J, leaving 16 bases between them. The CDR3 DNA sequence: TGCAGCGCCCTAAGGGGATCAGGGAACACTGAAGCTTTCTTT. It codes for CSALRGSGNTEAFF.

This clone showed up just once. The chain is built from TRBV7-8 and TRBJ2-1; a weak D match, TRBD2 (6 bases). V lost 5 bases and J 0 bases, leaving 14 bases between the germline ends. This CDR3 contains 16 residues. Germline CDR1 and CDR2: SGHVS and FQNEAQ. DNA for the CDR3: TGTGCCAGCAGCCCCTTCCGGGGGAGCTCCTACAATGAGCAGTTCTTC. Amino acid sequence: CASSPFRGSSYNEQFF.

This clone is a singleton in its sample. This chain links TRBV11-3 with TRBJ1-3; D unresolved. V was cut by 5 bases and J by 2 bases, with 10 bases left in between. Germline V gives CDR1 SGHNT, CDR2 YENEEA. The CDR3 runs 14 residues. CDR3 sequence (DNA): TGTGCCAGCAGCGTCGGTTCGACTGGAAACACCATATATTTT. Translating gives CASSVGSTGNTIYF.

With respect to this clone: Germline and junction disagree at one end, which may indicate a read error. The chain carries TRBV5-1 and TRBJ1-5, with TRBD1 matching over 7 bases. Germline V gene lookup returns CDR1 SGHRS and CDR2 YFSETQ. The CDR3 is 15 residues long. CDR3 DNA sequence: TGCACCAGCAGCTTAACAGGGGCGTTCAATCAGCCCCAGCATTTT. Amino acid sequence: CTSSLTGAFNQPQHF.

The chain recombines TRBV29-1 with TRBJ2-7; 11 bases match TRBD2. J lost 3 bases, V lost 5 bases, and 3 bases had no gene match. The CDR3 runs to 13 residues. The germline gives CDR1 SQVTM, CDR2 ANQGSEA. CDR3 coding DNA: TGCAGCGTTTTAGGGACTAGCGGCTACGAGCAGTACTTC. Translation: CSVLGTSGYEQYF.

This clone showed up just a few times. V gene TRBV4-3 combines with J gene TRBJ1-2; a possible D gene is TRBD1 (6 bases). CDR1 and CDR2 from the germline V gene are LGHNA and YSLEER. This CDR3 spans 16 amino acids. Trimming removed 5 bases from V and 3 bases from J, with 19 bases in between. The CDR3 reads CASSDRAGALDYGYTF. CDR3 DNA: TGCGCCAGCAGCGACCGAGCAGGGGCGCTGGACTATGGCTACACCTTC.

This clone was found a few times. This sequence joins TRBV15 and TRBJ2-3, with TRBD2 identical over 9 bases. Per germline, CDR1 LNHNV and CDR2 YYDKDF (reference sequence). The V segment lost 1 base and the J segment 1 base; nucleotides outside the gene matches: 3. There are 16 residues in the CDR3. The CDR3 protein is CATSRVSGSGTDTQYF. Here the CDR3 DNA reads TGTGCCACCAGCAGAGTTAGCGGGAGTGGCACAGATACGCAGTATTTT. Full variable domain (rest looked up from reference TRBV15 and TRBJ2-3): DAMVIQNPRYQVTQFGKPVTLSCSQTLNHNVMYWYQQKSSQAPKLLFHYYDKDFNNEADTPDNFQSRRPNTSFCFLDIRSPGLGDTAMYLCATSRVSGSGTDTQYFGPGTRLTVL.

The chain couples TRBV6-7 to TRBJ2-2; 11 positions agree with TRBD1. TRBV6-7 is an ORF, and what it does is uncertain. The CDR3 is 18 residues long. Trimming at V came to 0 bases and at J to 4 bases, leaving 7 bases not matched to a gene. The CDR3 region is CASSYSFPGTGGTGELFF. CDR3 DNA sequence: TGTGCCAGCAGTTACTCCTTCCCCGGGACAGGGGGCACCGGGGAGCTGTTTTTT.

This chain's CDR3 is CASSAGGGTYNEQFF. The CDR3 nucleotides are TGCGCCAGCAGCGCGGGGGGTGGAACCTACAATGAGCAGTTCTTC. V and J are TRBV4-1 and TRBJ2-1, with TRBD2 identical over 8 bases. CDR1 and CDR2 from the germline V gene are MGHRA and YSYEKL. J was trimmed by 2 bases and V by 5 bases; bases with no gene match: 5. The CDR3 contains 15 residues.